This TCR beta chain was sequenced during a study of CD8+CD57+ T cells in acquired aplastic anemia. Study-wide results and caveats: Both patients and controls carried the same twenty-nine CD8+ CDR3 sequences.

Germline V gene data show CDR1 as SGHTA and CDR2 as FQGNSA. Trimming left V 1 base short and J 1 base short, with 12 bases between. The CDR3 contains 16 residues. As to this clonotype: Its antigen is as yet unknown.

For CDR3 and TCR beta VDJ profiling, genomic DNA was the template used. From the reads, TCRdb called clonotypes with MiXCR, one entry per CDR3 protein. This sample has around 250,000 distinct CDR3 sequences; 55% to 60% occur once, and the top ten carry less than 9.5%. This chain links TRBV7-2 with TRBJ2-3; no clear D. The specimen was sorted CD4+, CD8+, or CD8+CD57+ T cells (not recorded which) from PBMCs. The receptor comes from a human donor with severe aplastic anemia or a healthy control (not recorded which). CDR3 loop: CASSLDGAVRTDTQYF. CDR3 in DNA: TGTGCCAGCAGCTTAGATGGTGCCGTCCGCACAGATACGCAGTATTTT.